The 26 T cell receptor beta chains in this list originate from one sample, sequenced in a study of blood T cell repertoires in COVID-19. Only in-frame clones appear in the TCRdb table, and some are missing; sequencing was by immunoSEQ multiplex PCR. The data show hundreds of thousands of clones, roughly 84% seen once. Specimen: peripheral blood. The receptors here all came from an elderly woman with active or convalescent COVID-19.

The gene calls are TRBV21-1 and TRBJ2-7; the table's D call, TRBD1, has no DNA check behind it. TRBV21-1 is a pseudogene. The CDR3 contains 13 residues. CDR3 sequence (DNA): TGTGCCAGCAAGGTCCAGGGGGCTTACGAGCAGTACTTC. It translates to CASKVQGAYEQYF.

The chain links TRBV29-1 to TRBJ2-3; TRBD2 agrees at 10 bases. CDR3 size: 14 residues. The germline V gene encodes CDR1 SQVTM and CDR2 ANQGSEA. CDR3 residues: CRADLAGGTDTQYF. CDR3 nucleotides: TGCAGAGCTGACTTAGCGGGGGGAACAGATACGCAGTATTTT.

The chain has TRBV5-6 and TRBJ2-7, with D tentatively TRBD1 (5 bases). Germline V gene lookup returns CDR1 SGHDT and CDR2 YYEEEE. The CDR3 consists of 15 residues. Between the trimmed V and J ends, which lost 4 bases and 1 base, there was a span of 15 bases. The CDR3 reads CASSPQGAISYEQYF. CDR3 bases: TGTGCCAGCAGCCCGCAAGGGGCCATTTCCTACGAGCAGTACTTC. The full variable domain, its missing parts supplied by reference TRBV5-6 and TRBJ2-7, is DAGVTQSPTHLIKTRGQQVTLRCSPKSGHDTVSWYQQALGQGPQFIFQYYEEEERQRGNFPDRFSGHQFPNYSSELNVNALLLGDSALYLCASSPQGAISYEQYFGPGTRLTVT.

This chain uses TRBV4-1 with TRBJ1-1; D might be TRBD1 (5 bases). The V end was cut by 3 bases, the J end by 4 bases, with 15 bases between. The germline V gene encodes CDR1 MGHRA and CDR2 YSYEKL. The CDR3 totals 15 residues. The CDR3 DNA sequence: TGCGCCAGCAGCCATGAACAGGCTAGGGGCACTGAAGCTTTCTTT. Amino acid sequence: CASSHEQARGTEAFF.

This sequence joins TRBV9 and TRBJ2-5; D gene unclear. The V gene lost 4 bases and the J gene lost 5 bases, with 12 bases spanning the gap. Germline CDR1 SGDLS, CDR2 YYNGEE. This CDR3 region has 13 residues. The DNA for the CDR3 is TGTGCCAGCAGCTCCAGTGCCTGGGAGACCCAGTACTTC. Translating gives CASSSSAWETQYF.

The chain is built from TRBV5-1 and TRBJ1-1; 8 bases are shared with TRBD1. The germline V gene has CDR1 SGHRS and CDR2 YFSETQ. Germline trimming cut 2 bases from V and 3 bases from J; bases unmatched to any gene: 3. The CDR3 totals 14 residues. The CDR3 DNA follows: TGCGCCAGCAGCTTAAAGACAGGGGACACTGAAGCTTTCTTT. Its translation: CASSLKTGDTEAFF.

The chain couples TRBV9 to TRBJ2-3; 12 bases fit TRBD2. V dropped 2 bases and J dropped 3; count of bases not matched to a gene: 7. Germline V lookup: CDR1 SGDLS, CDR2 YYNGEE. The CDR3 runs 17 residues. CDR3 DNA: TGTGCCAGCAGCGTCCCGACTAGCGGGGGAGTAACAGATACGCAGTATTTT. It encodes CASSVPTSGGVTDTQYF. The full variable domain, with the rest looked up from reference TRBV9 and TRBJ2-3, is DSGVTQTPKHLITATGQRVTLRCSPRSGDLSVYWYQQSLDQGLQFLIQYYNGEERAKGNILERFSAQQFPDLHSELNLSSLELGDSALYFCASSVPTSGGVTDTQYFGPGTRLTVL.

The chain carries TRBV5-4 and TRBJ1-2; 8 bases agree with TRBD1. The CDR3 contains 15 residues. V lost 5 bases and J lost 3; bases outside the gene matches: 9. From germline, CDR1 is SGHNT and CDR2 YYREEE (reference sequence). This CDR3 reads CASRPSGGDHYGYTF. For the CDR3, the DNA is TGTGCCAGCAGGCCTTCAGGGGGCGATCACTATGGCTACACCTTC.

The J gene is TRBJ2-4, the V gene TRBV7-2; 7 bases align to TRBD2. Germline V CDR1 and CDR2: SGHTA, FQGNSA. V shed 4 bases, J shed 3 bases, and the junction held 9 bases outside the gene matches. The CDR3 has 16 residues. CDR3 loop: CASSSPGGRVKNIQYF. The CDR3 DNA sequence: TGTGCCAGCAGCTCCCCGGGGGGACGAGTCAAAAACATTCAGTACTTC.

The chain uses TRBV7-2 and TRBJ1-5; the D is unclear. The germline CDR1 and CDR2 sequences are SGHTA and FQGNSA. This CDR3 region has 15 residues. V lost 7 bases, J lost 0 bases, and 13 bases lay in between. CDR3 amino acids: CASTPGRYSNQPQHF. CDR3 DNA: TGTGCCAGCACCCCCGGGAGGTATAGCAATCAGCCCCAGCATTTT.

The chain carries TRBV15 and TRBJ1-4, with 8 bases identical to TRBD1. The germline V gene has CDR1 LNHNV and CDR2 YYDKDF (reference sequence). Losses at the gene ends were 2 bases for V and 8 bases for J; bases not matched to a gene: 7. CDR3 length equals 15 residues. In nucleotides, the CDR3 is TGTGCCACCAGCAGATCCGACAGGGGACGCGAAAAACTGTTTTTT. Residues: CATSRSDRGREKLFF.

This clone was observed a handful of times. The chain has TRBV3-1 (or the pseudogene TRBV3-2) and TRBJ2-7, with 15 positions matching TRBD2. From germline, CDR1 is LGHDT and CDR2 YNNKEL (reference sequence). The CDR3 consists of 19 residues. V shed 3 bases and J 5 bases; nucleotides not matched to a gene: 14. The CDR3 nucleotides read TGTGCCAGCAGCCAGGGGACCGGGACTAGCGGGGGGCAGACCCACGAGCAGTACTTC. It translates to CASSQGTGTSGGQTHEQYF.

This clone has a handful of counts. J is TRBJ1-5 and V is TRBV5-1, with 7 bases that match TRBD1. The CDR3 has 15 amino acids. Trimming cost V 4 bases and J 4 bases; bases outside gene matches: 8. Germline values: CDR1 SGHRS, CDR2 YFSETQ. CDR3 in DNA: TGCGCCAGCAGCGTAGGGACAGCCATAAATCAGCCCCAGCATTTT. It translates to CASSVGTAINQPQHF.

The rearrangement joins TRBV5-1 to TRBJ1-1; 10 bases align to TRBD1. This CDR3 is built from 17 residues. The junction had 9 bases not matched to a gene; V was cut back by 4 bases and J by 0 bases. Germline loops: CDR1 SGHRS, CDR2 YFSETQ. The CDR3 spells CASSLPGTGVVNTEAFF. The CDR3 DNA is TGCGCCAGCAGCCTCCCCGGGACAGGGGTCGTGAACACTGAAGCTTTCTTT.

The chain recombines TRBV2 with TRBJ1-5; TRBD1 agrees at 9 bases. Germline loops: CDR1 SNHLY, CDR2 FYNNEI. The CDR3 length is 15 residues. V lost 6 bases to trimming and J lost 2 bases; unmatched junction nucleotides: 5. This CDR3 is CASRPRTGGNQPQHF. As DNA, the CDR3 is TGTGCCAGCAGACCAAGGACAGGGGGCAATCAGCCCCAGCATTTT.

This clone has more than one count but fewer than ten. The chain carries TRBV29-1 and TRBJ2-7, with D perhaps TRBD2 (6 bases). The CDR3 totals 15 residues. With 1 base removed from V and 3 bases from J, the gap between germline ends came to 16 bases. The germline V gene has CDR1 SQVTM and CDR2 ANQGSEA. The CDR3 loop reads CSVEVMEGTDYEQYF. For the CDR3, the DNA is TGCAGCGTTGAAGTGATGGAGGGTACGGACTACGAGCAGTACTTC.

The table lists this clone with a few counts. The rearrangement links TRBV6-2 or TRBV6-3 to TRBJ2-5; 14 bases align to TRBD2. V lost 6 bases and J lost 5; bases outside the gene matches: 11. The germline V gene has CDR1 MNHEY and CDR2 SVGEGT. The CDR3 loop spans 17 amino acids. CDR3 DNA sequence: TGTGCCAGCAGCCCCGGACTAGCGGGGGGTTCGTGGGAGACCCAGTACTTC. Its protein is CASSPGLAGGSWETQYF.

The rearrangement uses TRBV9 and TRBJ1-4; 12 bases map to TRBD1. The V gene's germline CDR1 is SGDLS and CDR2 YYNGEE. The CDR3 sequence is 15 residues long. Germline trimming cut 3 bases from V and 6 bases from J; bases unmatched to any gene: 3. The CDR3 sequence: CASSAGTGGYEKLFF. The CDR3 coding sequence is TGTGCCAGCAGCGCGGGGACAGGGGGCTATGAAAAACTGTTTTTT. The whole variable domain, filled in from reference TRBV9 and TRBJ1-4, reads DSGVTQTPKHLITATGQRVTLRCSPRSGDLSVYWYQQSLDQGLQFLIQYYNGEERAKGNILERFSAQQFPDLHSELNLSSLELGDSALYFCASSAGTGGYEKLFFGSGTQLSVL.

The chain links TRBV5-1 to TRBJ1-5, with D possibly TRBD1 on 6 matching bases. With 0 bases removed from V and 6 bases from J, the gap between germline ends came to 10 bases. This CDR3 spans 14 amino acids. From germline, CDR1 is SGHRS and CDR2 YFSETQ. The CDR3 protein is CASSLEGGGQPQHF. CDR3 coding DNA: TGCGCCAGCAGCTTGGAAGGGGGGGGTCAGCCCCAGCATTTT.

This clone turned up a few times. The chain recombines TRBV6-5 with TRBJ1-2, with D possibly being TRBD1 (6 bases). Germline CDR1 is MNHEY and CDR2 is SVGAGI. Trimming removed 2 bases from V and 4 bases from J, with 17 bases in between. The CDR3 extends over 16 amino acids. This chain's CDR3 is CASSYGTLQGAYGYTF. The DNA for the CDR3 is TGTGCCAGCAGTTACGGTACCTTACAGGGCGCCTATGGCTACACCTTC.

The rearrangement links TRBV29-1 to TRBJ2-2, with 11 nucleotides matching TRBD2. The CDR3 loop spans 14 amino acids. V gave up 3 bases and J gave up 5 bases; unmatched junction bases: 2. Germline CDR1 reads SQVTM; CDR2 reads ANQGSEA. CDR3 loop: CSVDLAGGTGELFF. The DNA for the CDR3 is TGCAGCGTTGATCTAGCGGGGGGAACCGGGGAGCTGTTTTTT.

The chain combines TRBV9 with TRBJ1-5; the D gene is possibly TRBD1 (5 bases). CDR1 is SGDLS, CDR2 YYNGEE, per germline. This CDR3 is built from 15 residues. Trimming removed 0 bases at V and 5 bases at J, with 12 bases between. CDR3 sequence reads: CASSVGGGKDQPQHF. The CDR3 coding sequence is TGTGCCAGCAGCGTAGGCGGGGGAAAGGATCAGCCCCAGCATTTT.

The gene calls are TRBV5-1 and TRBJ1-2; TRBD1 aligns across 8 bases. CDR3 length: 13 amino acids. Germline trimming cut 4 bases from V and 5 bases from J; bases unmatched to any gene: 4. Germline-derived CDR1 and CDR2 are SGHRS and YFSETQ. The CDR3 sequence: CASSQTGDYGYTF. DNA for the CDR3: TGCGCCAGCAGCCAGACAGGGGATTATGGCTACACCTTC. Full variable domain (rest looked up from reference TRBV5-1 and TRBJ1-2): KAGVTQTPRYLIKTRGQQVTLSCSPISGHRSVSWYQQTPGQGLQFLFEYFSETQRNKGNFPGRFSGRQFSNSRSEMNVSTLELGDSALYLCASSQTGDYGYTFGSGTRLTVV.

V usage is TRBV19 and J usage is TRBJ2-7; 7 bases fit TRBD2. Losses at the gene ends were 5 bases for V and 3 bases for J; bases not matched to a gene: 16. Germline V gene lookup returns CDR1 LNHDA and CDR2 SQIVND (reference sequence). There are 17 residues in the CDR3. Here the CDR3 DNA reads TGTGCCAGTAGTGCCCTTCCTAGCGGCCCATGGGACTACGAGCAGTACTTC. Translated: CASSALPSGPWDYEQYF.

The chain joins TRBV24-1 to TRBJ2-3; D uncertain. CDR1 is KGHDR and CDR2 is SFDVKD in the germline V gene. This CDR3 is 13 amino acids long. V was trimmed by 7 bases and J by 1 base, leaving 8 bases between them. The CDR3 DNA reads as TGTGCCACCAGCCGCCGGGGCACAGATACGCAGTATTTT. Protein product: CATSRRGTDTQYF.

V gene TRBV13 combines with J gene TRBJ1-1; unclear D gene. The CDR3 runs 12 residues. Germline values: CDR1 PRHDT, CDR2 FYEKMQ (reference sequence). V was clipped by 5 bases and J by 1 base, with 5 bases between them. In DNA form, the CDR3 reads TGTGCCAGCAGCCCACAGAACACTGAAGCTTTCTTT. Protein: CASSPQNTEAFF.